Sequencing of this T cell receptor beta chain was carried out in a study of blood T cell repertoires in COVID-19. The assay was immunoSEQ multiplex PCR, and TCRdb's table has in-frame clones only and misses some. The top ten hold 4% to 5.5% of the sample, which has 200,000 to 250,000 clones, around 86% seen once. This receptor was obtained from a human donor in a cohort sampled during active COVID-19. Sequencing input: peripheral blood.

In DNA, the CDR3 is TGTGCCAGTAGTATAGGGGGACTAGCGGGAGTTGCCGGGGAGCTGTTTTTT. Translation gives CASSIGGLAGVAGELFF. This sequence joins TRBV19 and TRBJ2-2, with TRBD2 identical over 14 bases. With 1 base clipped from V and 6 bases from J, the junction kept 4 bases outside the gene matches. The germline V gene has CDR1 LNHDA and CDR2 SQIVND (reference sequence). The CDR3 consists of 17 residues.